The next 3 T cell receptor beta chains were all read from a single sample in a study of CD8+CD57+ T cells in acquired aplastic anemia. TCR beta VDJ and CDR3 profiles were obtained from a genomic DNA template. TCRdb fed the reads into MiXCR, producing one record per CDR3 protein. The data contain 150,000 to 200,000 distinct CDR3 sequences, around 60% of them singletons. Source material: sorted CD4+, CD8+, or CD8+CD57+ T cells (not recorded which) from PBMCs. The source of these receptors is a human donor in good health.

The gene calls are TRBV20-1 and TRBJ1-2; the match to TRBD1 covers 7 bases. After removal of 2 bases from V and 4 bases from J, the junction contained 4 bases not matched to a gene. Per the germline V gene, CDR1 is DFQATT and CDR2 is SNEGSKA (reference sequence). The CDR3 is 13 residues long. The CDR3 region has the DNA TGCAGTGCTAGACGGACAGGTATCTATGGCTACACCTTC. This codes for CSARRTGIYGYTF.

This chain joins TRBV2 and TRBJ2-7, with 7 bases matching TRBD1. Germline V gene sequence: CDR1 SNHLY, CDR2 FYNNEI. V lost 9 bases, J lost 7 bases, and 12 bases stayed unmatched. CDR3 length: 13 residues. The CDR3 DNA sequence: TGTGCCAGTCAGGACAGGTGGAGGAAGGAGCAGTACTTC. Encoded protein: CASQDRWRKEQYF.

The chain recombines TRBV5-8 with TRBJ2-7; D unresolved. V lost 7 bases and J 5 bases, leaving 10 bases between the germline ends. The CDR3 has 11 residues. Germline values: CDR1 SGHTS, CDR2 YDEGEE. The CDR3 sequence: CASRWLHEQYF. The CDR3 region has the DNA TGTGCCAGCCGGTGGCTCCACGAGCAGTACTTC.